A selection of T cell receptor beta chains follows, all from one sample in a study of patients and donors after allogeneic stem cell transplantation. TCRdb re-called the RT-PCR reads with MiXCR, one entry per CDR3 protein. Altogether approximately 430,000 distinct CDR3 sequences are present, 15% to 20% being singletons, with the ten largest covering 7% to 7.5%. Sequencing was done on a sample of blood, either unsorted or a sorted T cell fraction (not recorded which). These receptors came from a human donor who was either an allogeneic HSCT recipient or a stem cell or donor lymphocyte infusion donor (not recorded which). It is not recorded whose cells these are; they may come from a transplant donor. Both conserved end residues are part of each CDR3. The D gene is left open where the match is weak. Only some rows state a clone size, as once, few, many or a class for expanded clones.

j_call clone_size v_call d_call cdr3_aa cdr3_nt
TRBJ1-2 few TRBV6-1 . CASSQQGTYTTNYGYTF TGTGCCAGCAGCCAGCAGGGGACGTATACCACTAACTATGGCTACACCTTC
TRBJ1-5 . TRBV4-1 TRBD1 CASSKSGQGHQPQHF TGCGCCAGCAGTAAATCGGGACAGGGGCATCAGCCCCAGCATTTT
TRBJ2-4 . TRBV7-3 . CASSSGGGAGTHQYF TGTGCCAGCAGCTCAGGAGGGGGCGCGGGGACCCACCAGTACTTC
TRBJ1-5 . TRBV4-3 TRBD1 CASSLRQGDQPQHF TGCGCCAGCAGCCTTAGACAGGGGGATCAGCCCCAGCATTTT
TRBJ1-2 few TRBV6-1 . CATQRTSNYGYTF TGTGCCACTCAGCGGACCTCTAACTATGGCTACACCTTC
TRBJ2-7 few TRBV5-1 TRBD2 CASSLGTSGRVHEQYF TGCGCCAGCAGCTTGGGGACTAGCGGGAGAGTCCACGAGCAGTACTTC
TRBJ2-1 few TRBV5-1 . CASSHTRGAGWNEQFF TGCGCCAGCAGCCATACACGGGGGGCCGGTTGGAATGAGCAGTTCTTC
TRBJ2-1 . TRBV4-3 . CASSRFRLEDLNEQFF TGCGCCAGCAGCCGGTTCAGGCTTGAGGATCTCAATGAGCAGTTCTTC
TRBJ1-1 few TRBV12-3/TRBV12-4 TRBD1 CASSSFTGTGRTEAFF TGTGCCAGCAGTTCTTTCACCGGGACAGGGAGGACTGAAGCTTTCTTT
TRBJ1-1 few TRBV20-1 . CSARDLTTGHISSEAFF TGCAGTGCTAGAGATCTAACCACGGGACATATCTCTTCTGAAGCTTTCTTT
TRBJ1-4 few TRBV20-1 TRBD1 CSAEPTGTANEKLFF TGCAGTGCTGAGCCGACCGGGACAGCTAATGAAAAACTGTTTTTT
TRBJ1-3 few TRBV20-1 . CSASKDSGNTIYF TGCAGTGCTAGTAAGGACAGTGGAAACACCATATATTTT
TRBJ2-2 few TRBV2 . CASSGLLTGELFF TGTGCCAGCAGTGGACTACTCACCGGGGAGCTGTTTTTT
TRBJ2-5 . TRBV5-4 . CASSSGDDWEETQYF TGTGCCAGCAGCTCAGGGGACGACTGGGAAGAGACCCAGTACTTC
TRBJ2-7 . TRBV6-1 . CASSEDYGYEQYF TGTGCCAGCAGTGAAGATTACGGTTACGAGCAGTACTTC
TRBJ1-4 . TRBV11-3 . CASSLLFSEKLSF TGTGCCAGCAGCCTGCTATTTTCTGAAAAACTGTCTTTT
TRBJ2-6 few TRBV10-3 . CAITGPGANVLTF TGTGCCATCACCGGCCCGGGGGCCAACGTCCTGACTTTC
TRBJ1-1 . TRBV5-1 . CASSSDRPLNTEAFF TGCGCCAGCAGCTCTGACAGGCCCCTGAACACTGAAGCTTTCTTT
TRBJ1-3 few TRBV5-1 . CASSSGHLISGNTIYF TGCGCCAGCAGCTCCGGACACCTCATCTCTGGAAACACCATATATTTT
TRBJ2-7 few TRBV7-9 . CASSLGLTGEYF TGTGCCAGCAGCTTAGGGCTAACTGGGGAGTACTTC
TRBJ2-5 . TRBV11-1 . CASSLVFTADMETQYF TGTGCCAGCAGCTTAGTCTTTACAGCTGACATGGAGACCCAGTACTTC
TRBJ2-7 . TRBV19 TRBD2 CASIGLAGVNEQYF TGTGCCAGTATCGGACTAGCGGGAGTAAACGAGCAGTACTTC
TRBJ2-5 . TRBV5-1 . CASSLLTRSQETQYF TGCGCCAGCAGCTTGTTGACCCGGTCCCAAGAGACCCAGTACTTC
TRBJ2-1 . TRBV4-2 TRBD2 CASSQRLAGGYNEQFF TGTGCCAGCAGCCAACGGCTAGCGGGGGGGTACAATGAGCAGTTCTTC
TRBJ2-1 few TRBV15 TRBD2 CATSGERGASYNEQFF TGTGCCACCAGCGGGGAGCGGGGCGCCTCCTACAATGAGCAGTTCTTC
TRBJ2-2 few TRBV11-1 . CASSPGRKNTGELFF TGTGCCAGCAGCCCCGGCAGGAAGAACACCGGGGAGCTGTTTTTT
TRBJ2-7 few TRBV10-3 . CAISENGGQAYEQYF TGTGCCATCAGTGAAAATGGCGGGCAGGCGTACGAGCAGTACTTC
TRBJ1-1 many TRBV28 TRBD1 CASSSQGSNTEAFF TGTGCCAGCAGTTCACAGGGGAGTAACACTGAAGCTTTCTTT
TRBJ2-3 . TRBV5-1 . CASSNRTLWADTQYF TGCGCCAGCAGCAACCGGACCCTGTGGGCAGATACGCAGTATTTT
TRBJ2-2 few TRBV6-5 TRBD1 CASSSYSWGRGHGELFF TGTGCCAGCAGTTCTTACTCCTGGGGCAGGGGGCACGGGGAGCTGTTTTTT
TRBJ1-1 few TRBV27 . CASSLPTGRVKTEAFF TGTGCCAGCAGTTTGCCCACAGGGAGGGTGAAAACTGAAGCTTTCTTT
TRBJ1-6 . TRBV10-3 TRBD1 CAISGTTGTYNSPLHF TGTGCCATCAGTGGGACGACAGGGACCTATAATTCACCCCTCCACTTT
TRBJ1-5 few TRBV20-1 . CSASEGTNQPQHF TGCAGTGCTAGTGAAGGGACCAATCAGCCCCAGCATTTT
TRBJ1-6 few TRBV6-5 . CASSYGTPLSPYNSPLHF TGTGCCAGCAGTTACGGGACTCCCCTTAGTCCCTATAATTCACCCCTCCACTTT
TRBJ1-1 . TRBV29-1 TRBD1 CSVLQGRTEAFF TGCAGCGTATTACAGGGGAGGACTGAAGCTTTCTTT
TRBJ1-5 few TRBV5-1 . CASSLWSGDQPQHF TGCGCCAGCAGCTTGTGGTCAGGGGATCAGCCCCAGCATTTT
TRBJ1-2 few TRBV4-3 . CASTPRQANSFYGYTF TGCGCCAGCACCCCAAGACAGGCCAATTCTTTCTATGGCTACACCTTC
TRBJ2-1 few TRBV5-1 . CASSSSSIEQFF TGCGCCAGCAGCTCGAGCTCGATTGAGCAGTTCTTC
TRBJ2-1 . TRBV6-2/TRBV6-3 TRBD2 CASRKGLAGDSLPEQFF TGTGCCAGCAGAAAAGGACTAGCGGGGGATTCCCTTCCTGAGCAGTTCTTC
TRBJ1-5 . TRBV5-5 . CASSLVDRSNQPQHF TGTGCCAGCAGCTTGGTCGACAGAAGCAATCAGCCCCAGCATTTT
TRBJ2-2 many TRBV4-3 . CASSLRAGWDTGELFF TGCGCCAGCAGCCTCAGGGCAGGGTGGGACACCGGGGAGCTGTTTTTT
TRBJ2-1 many TRBV24-1 TRBD2 CATSDFTGTSGSDEQFF TGTGCCACCAGTGATTTTACCGGGACTAGCGGGAGTGATGAGCAGTTCTTC
TRBJ2-7 few TRBV7-9 . CASGDLLLYEQYF TGTGCCAGCGGAGACCTCTTACTATACGAGCAGTACTTC
TRBJ2-1 . TRBV4-2 TRBD2 CASSMAGTSGRKTYNEQFF TGTGCCAGCAGTATGGCGGGAACTAGCGGCCGAAAAACCTACAATGAGCAGTTCTTC
TRBJ1-4 . TRBV5-8 . CASSFTQVSYEKLFF TGTGCCAGCAGCTTCACACAGGTTTCTTACGAAAAACTGTTTTTT
TRBJ2-2 . TRBV19 TRBD1 CASSPRTGLAGELFF TGTGCCAGTAGTCCTAGGACAGGATTAGCCGGGGAGCTGTTTTTT
TRBJ2-3 . TRBV4-1 TRBD2 CASSPSGGFTDTQYF TGCGCCAGCAGCCCCTCGGGGGGGTTCACAGATACGCAGTATTTT
TRBJ2-6 many TRBV7-3 TRBD1 CASSLSGQGSSGANVLTF TGTGCCAGCAGCTTGAGTGGACAGGGAAGCTCTGGGGCCAACGTCCTGACTTTC
TRBJ1-2 few TRBV2 . CASSESPFYGYTF TGTGCCAGCAGTGAAAGTCCCTTCTATGGCTACACCTTC
TRBJ1-2 . TRBV18 . CASSPRDSLYGYTF TGTGCCAGCTCACCGAGAGACAGTTTATATGGCTACACCTTC
TRBJ2-7 few TRBV5-1 . CASSLGVYPSEQYF TGCGCCAGCAGCTTGGGGGTGTACCCCAGCGAGCAGTACTTC
TRBJ2-7 few TRBV6-1 TRBD1 CASSRTGQGVEQYF TGTGCCAGCAGTCGAACGGGACAGGGGGTCGAGCAGTACTTC
TRBJ2-2 . TRBV20-1 . CSAVGNANTGELFF TGCAGTGCTGTGGGGAACGCGAACACCGGGGAGCTGTTTTTT
TRBJ2-3 many TRBV5-1 . CASSLGGSRGTDTQYF TGCGCCAGCAGCTTGGGCGGCTCGCGGGGCACAGATACGCAGTATTTT
TRBJ2-2 few TRBV7-9 . CASRGDLPNTGELFF TGTGCCAGCAGGGGGGACTTGCCGAACACCGGGGAGCTGTTTTTT